Shown below are 16 T cell receptor beta chains from a single sample sequenced in a study of CD8+ T cells in alopecia areata. The treatment: oral pan-JAK inhibitor, 5-10 mg twice daily. Investigators isolated RNA and reverse transcribed it into cDNA to act as the sequencing template. Repertoires were generated with immunoSEQ multiplex PCR, while TCRdb's copy carries only in-frame clones and drops some. In the table there are 95,000 to 100,000 clones, just under 60% of which are singletons. Sequenced material: CD8+ T cells sorted from blood, taken at approximately week 61, from a patient treated with tofacitinib. Receptors were obtained from a human donor with alopecia areata.

The chain has TRBV6-5 and TRBJ2-3; D is undetermined. Germline lookup yields CDR1 MNHEY and CDR2 SVGAGI. Trimming took off 10 bases at V and 0 bases at J, with 5 bases between the two ends. This CDR3 spans 11 amino acids. CDR3 DNA sequence: TGTGCCACCTTTAGCACAGATACGCAGTATTTT. Amino acids: CATFSTDTQYF.

The chain carries TRBV30 and TRBJ1-5, with a weak D call TRBD1 (6 bases). There are 13 residues in the CDR3. V shed 1 base and J shed 7 bases, with 11 bases lying between them. From germline, CDR1 is GTSNPN and CDR2 SVGIG (reference sequence). CDR3 bases: TGTGCCTGGAGTGAACAGGGATCACAGCCCCAGCATTTT. This codes for CAWSEQGSQPQHF.

This chain links TRBV29-1 with TRBJ2-3, with D hard to call. The germline gives CDR1 SQVTM, CDR2 ANQGSEA. This CDR3 spans 14 amino acids. The ends were cut back, 3 bases at V and 0 bases at J, with 10 bases in the middle. Here the CDR3 reads CSVDLDTSTDTQYF. The CDR3 region has the DNA TGCAGCGTTGATTTGGATACTAGCACAGATACGCAGTATTTT.

The gene calls are TRBV4-1 and TRBJ2-5; no reliable D call. V gave up 0 bases and J gave up 5 bases, with 13 bases separating them. In germline, CDR1 is MGHRA, CDR2 YSYEKL. This CDR3 has 15 residues. The CDR3 DNA reads as TGCGCCAGCAGCCAAGATCTAAGTAGTCGGGAGACCCAGTACTTC. It specifies CASSQDLSSRETQYF.

This clone has just a few counts. The chain carries TRBV13 and TRBJ2-1; either TRBD1 or TRBD2 may supply D (6 bases each). The CDR3 covers 14 residues. Deletions cut 5 bases from V and 6 bases from J, with 14 bases between. The germline V gene encodes CDR1 PRHDT and CDR2 FYEKMQ (reference sequence). The CDR3 is CASSPPGASNEQFF. CDR3 bases: TGTGCCAGCAGCCCTCCGGGGGCCTCCAATGAGCAGTTCTTC.

This sequence joins TRBV5-1 and TRBJ2-2; D might be TRBD1 (7 bases). Trimming removed 5 bases from V and 0 bases from J, with 14 bases in between. The CDR3 consists of 16 residues. Germline CDR1 and CDR2: SGHRS and YFSETQ. CDR3 sequence: CASRKTGTANTGELFF. CDR3 DNA: TGCGCCAGCAGAAAGACAGGGACTGCGAACACCGGGGAGCTGTTTTTT.

The chain has TRBV9 and TRBJ2-7; 9 nucleotides line up with TRBD2. The CDR3 consists of 16 residues. V lost 0 bases to trimming and J lost 4 bases; unmatched junction nucleotides: 8. Per germline, CDR1 SGDLS and CDR2 YYNGEE. CDR3 sequence reads: CASSVEGGGAQYEQYF. The DNA of the CDR3 is TGTGCCAGCAGCGTAGAAGGCGGGGGGGCCCAGTACGAGCAGTACTTC.

The chain couples TRBV29-1 to TRBJ1-4; possibly TRBD1 for D (5 bases). The CDR3 runs 14 residues. Trimming stripped 7 bases from V and 8 bases from J, with 20 bases between. The germline CDR1 and CDR2 sequences are SQVTM and ANQGSEA. The CDR3 DNA is TGCAGCGGCCTGACACCCAGGGCTGGAGAAAAACTGTTTTTT. This encodes CSGLTPRAGEKLFF. Full variable domain (outside the CDR3, taken from reference TRBV29-1 and TRBJ1-4): SAVISQKPSRDICQRGTSLTIQCQVDSQVTMMFWYRQQPGQSLTLIATANQGSEATYESGFVIDKFPISRPNLTFSTLTVSNMSPEDSSIYLCSGLTPRAGEKLFFGSGTQLSVL.

This chain links TRBV4-1 with TRBJ1-1; unclear D gene. The CDR3 totals 15 residues. From germline, CDR1 is MGHRA and CDR2 YSYEKL. V was clipped by 0 bases and J by 1 base, with 9 bases between them. The CDR3 loop reads CASSQDHLGNTEAFF. DNA for the CDR3: TGCGCCAGCAGCCAAGATCATTTGGGGAACACTGAAGCTTTCTTT.

This clone has just a few counts. The chain has TRBV7-9 and TRBJ1-6, with D possibly being TRBD1 (6 bases). Germline loops: CDR1 SEHNR, CDR2 FQNEAQ (reference sequence). The CDR3 is made up of 15 amino acids. V shed 8 bases and J shed 7 bases, with 18 bases lying between them. The CDR3, as DNA: TGTGCCAGCGCCATAGGGGGATTGGGCAATTCACCCCTCCACTTT. Translating gives CASAIGGLGNSPLHF.

This clone was found a few times. The V and J genes are TRBV7-6 and TRBJ1-6, with TRBD1 identical over 8 bases. CDR1 is SGHVS and CDR2 is FNYEAQ in the germline V gene. The CDR3 has 13 amino acids. The V and J ends lost 5 bases and 7 bases, in that order; junction bases with no gene match: 1. As DNA, the CDR3 is TGTGCCAGCAGCCGACAGGGGAATTCACCCCTCCACTTT. Translation: CASSRQGNSPLHF.

This clone was found once. V and J are TRBV27 and TRBJ2-5; 7 bases match TRBD2. This CDR3 comprises 15 residues. The V gene end was trimmed by 4 bases and the J gene end by 7 bases; junction bases not matched to a gene: 12. Germline V gives CDR1 MNHEY, CDR2 SMNVEV (reference sequence). CDR3 residues: CASSWYLWTRGTQYF. CDR3 bases: TGTGCCAGCAGTTGGTATTTGTGGACTAGAGGGACCCAGTACTTC.

The CDR3 nucleotides read TGTGCCAGCAGCTCCGGGACAGGGCTCACAGATACGCAGTATTTT. Its protein is CASSSGTGLTDTQYF. The chain uses TRBV5-6 and TRBJ2-3; 9 positions match TRBD1. V was clipped by 3 bases and J by 2 bases; unmatched bases: 4. The CDR3 is made up of 15 amino acids. Germline CDR1 is SGHDT and CDR2 is YYEEEE.

The chain recombines TRBV6-6 with TRBJ1-1; 9 bases fit TRBD1. Looked up from germline, CDR1 is MNHNY and CDR2 is SVGAGI (reference sequence). This CDR3 has 12 amino acids. Germline trimming cut 10 bases from V and 4 bases from J; bases unmatched to any gene: 4. CDR3 bases: TGTGCCACCACGGACAGGGGCACTGAAGCTTTCTTT. Residues: CATTDRGTEAFF.

V usage is TRBV29-1 and J usage is TRBJ2-5; D is unclear. The germline gives CDR1 SQVTM, CDR2 ANQGSEA. CDR3 size: 14 residues. Trimming pared 0 bases from V and 5 bases from J, leaving 13 bases between. CDR3 amino acids: CSVEDLVGGETQYF. The CDR3 DNA is TGCAGCGTTGAAGATCTTGTGGGCGGTGAGACCCAGTACTTC.

This rearrangement joins TRBV7-9 to TRBJ1-1; possible D gene TRBD1, 6 bases. Trimming removed 1 base at V and 5 bases at J, with 14 bases between. From germline, CDR1 is SEHNR and CDR2 FQNEAQ (reference sequence). This CDR3 is built from 15 residues. The CDR3 bases are TGTGCCAGCAGCTTAGAAGCGGGGGCGATTACTGAAGCTTTCTTT. As protein: CASSLEAGAITEAFF.